The next 32 T cell receptor beta chains were all read from a single sample in a study of T cell responses to AZD1222 COVID-19 vaccine. The repertoire was sequenced with immunoSEQ multiplex PCR; TCRdb's copy has only in-frame clones and lacks some. Here the sample spans 95,000 to 130,000 clones, more than 85% being singletons. The sequencing used peripheral blood, collected on day 0 of AZD1222 vaccination. The receptors derive from an adult in good health.

This clone appeared a single time. The J gene is TRBJ2-7, the V gene TRBV14, with a possible D match to TRBD2 (5 bases). Trimming took 0 bases from V and 3 from J, leaving 9 bases between them. The CDR3 is made up of 14 amino acids. CDR1 is SGHDN, CDR2 FVKESK, per germline. As DNA, the CDR3 is TGTGCCAGCAGCCAAGATGCGGGTCTCTACGAGCAGTACTTC. Translating gives CASSQDAGLYEQYF.

This sequence joins TRBV6-5 and TRBJ1-5; D is ambiguous. Trimming left V 0 bases short and J 3 bases short, with 6 bases between. CDR3 length: 14 residues. Germline loops: CDR1 MNHEY, CDR2 SVGAGI. The DNA for the CDR3 is TGTGCCAGCAGTTACTCGGGGTTCAATCAGCCCCAGCATTTT. Protein product: CASSYSGFNQPQHF.

The rearrangement uses TRBV2 and TRBJ1-1; 10 nucleotides match TRBD1. The CDR3 spans 16 residues. With V trimmed by 4 bases and J by 1 base, 6 bases remained unmatched. Germline V gene sequence: CDR1 SNHLY, CDR2 FYNNEI. The CDR3 nucleotides are TGTGCCAGCAGTGGGGGGACAGGGGCCCGGAACACTGAAGCTTTCTTT. Translation: CASSGGTGARNTEAFF. The variable domain in full, with the rest retrieved from reference TRBV2 and TRBJ1-1, is EPEVTQTPSHQVTQMGQEVILRCVPISNHLYFYWYRQILGQKVEFLVSFYNNEISEKSEIFDDQFSVERPDGSNFTLKIRSTKLEDSAMYFCASSGGTGARNTEAFFGQGTRLTVV.

The chain combines TRBV29-1 with TRBJ1-1, with 7 bases matching TRBD1. The CDR3 is 13 amino acids. Germline CDR1 reads SQVTM; CDR2 reads ANQGSEA. With 6 bases clipped from V and 4 bases from J, the junction kept 8 bases outside the gene matches. CDR3 residues: CSVAQGGGTEAFF. The CDR3 bases are TGCAGCGTAGCCCAGGGGGGCGGCACTGAAGCTTTCTTT.

This clone has just a few counts. The chain carries TRBV28 and TRBJ2-2; TRBD1 aligns across 9 bases. The J segment lost 6 bases and the V segment lost 6 bases, leaving 8 bases of the junction unmatched. Germline values: CDR1 MDHEN, CDR2 SYDVKM. This CDR3 contains 15 residues. The CDR3 DNA sequence: TGTGCCAGCAGGCCTGGGACAGGGTTCGCCGGGGAGCTGTTTTTT. Amino acid sequence: CASRPGTGFAGELFF. Filled out from reference TRBV28 and TRBJ2-2, the complete variable domain reads DVKVTQSSRYLVKRTGEKVFLECVQDMDHENMFWYRQDPGLGLRLIYFSYDVKMKEKGDIPEGYSVSREKKERFSLILESASTNQTSMYLCASRPGTGFAGELFFGEGSRLTVL.

The chain recombines TRBV3-1 (or the pseudogene TRBV3-2) with TRBJ2-7; TRBD2 matches at 8 bases. The CDR3 consists of 14 residues. The trim removed 2 bases at V and 2 bases at J, leaving 2 bases unmatched. Germline V gene lookup returns CDR1 LGHDT and CDR2 YNNKEL (reference sequence). Here the CDR3 reads CASSQLAGAYEQYF. DNA of the CDR3: TGTGCCAGCAGCCAACTAGCGGGTGCCTACGAGCAGTACTTC.

J is TRBJ2-7 and V is TRBV2, with D tentatively TRBD1 (5 bases). Trimming took 7 bases from V and 0 from J, leaving 13 bases between them. The CDR3 totals 14 residues. CDR1 SNHLY and CDR2 FYNNEI come from the germline V gene. DNA of the CDR3: TGTGCCAGCATCGTACAGGCAAGCTCCTACGAGCAGTACTTC. Its translation: CASIVQASSYEQYF. Full variable domain (remainder filled in from reference TRBV2 and TRBJ2-7): EPEVTQTPSHQVTQMGQEVILRCVPISNHLYFYWYRQILGQKVEFLVSFYNNEISEKSEIFDDQFSVERPDGSNFTLKIRSTKLEDSAMYFCASIVQASSYEQYFGPGTRLTVT.

V gene TRBV2 combines with J gene TRBJ1-6; D is uncertain. V was shortened by 9 bases and J by 10 bases, with 25 bases between the two germline ends. Germline-derived CDR1 and CDR2 are SNHLY and FYNNEI. There are 16 residues in the CDR3. CDR3 amino acids: CASCRDSQTSASPLHF. The DNA for the CDR3 is TGTGCCAGTTGTCGGGATTCCCAGACATCTGCCTCACCCCTCCACTTT.

J is TRBJ2-5 and V is TRBV21-1. TRBV21-1 is described as a pseudogene. CDR3 length equals 16 residues. The CDR3: CASSTGPEGVQETQYF. The CDR3 region has the DNA TGTGCCAGCAGCACGGGGCCGGAGGGGGTCCAAGAGACCCAGTACTTC.

The table lists this clone with a few counts. The genes are TRBV27 and TRBJ2-1; TRBD2 matches at 9 bases. This CDR3 has 14 amino acids. The J segment lost 8 bases and the V segment lost 6 bases, leaving 8 bases of the junction unmatched. The V gene's germline CDR1 is MNHEY and CDR2 SMNVEV (reference sequence). The CDR3 DNA reads TGTGCCAGCAGGCTGACTAGCGGACACTATGAGCAGTTCTTC. It translates to CASRLTSGHYEQFF.

V and J are TRBV7-9 and TRBJ2-1, with 7 bases matching TRBD2. This CDR3 has 13 amino acids. Germline CDR1 reads SEHNR; CDR2 reads FQNEAQ (reference sequence). After removal of 3 bases from V and 9 bases from J, the junction contained 5 bases not matched to a gene. The CDR3 bases are TGTGCCAGCAGCTTCTTAGGGAGGGGTGAGCAGTTCTTC. Translation: CASSFLGRGEQFF. The whole variable domain, remainder taken from reference TRBV7-9 and TRBJ2-1, is DTGVSQNPRHKITKRGQNVTFRCDPISEHNRLYWYRQTLGQGPEFLTYFQNEAQLEKSRLLSDRFSAERPKGSFSTLEIQRTEQGDSAMYLCASSFLGRGEQFFGPGTRLTVL.

The chain is built from TRBV3-1 (or the pseudogene TRBV3-2) and TRBJ1-2; TRBD1 matches at 7 bases. The germline V gene encodes CDR1 LGHDT and CDR2 YNNKEL (reference sequence). There are 15 residues in the CDR3. V trimming: 1 base; J trimming: 5 bases; junction bases outside the gene matches: 7. CDR3 region: CASSQVLGTEYGYTF. In nucleotides, the CDR3 is TGTGCCAGCAGCCAAGTATTAGGGACAGAGTATGGCTACACCTTC.

This clone was detected only once. The chain links TRBV27 to TRBJ1-1; TRBD1 is a possible D gene (5 bases). The CDR3 contains 13 residues. Between the trimmed V and J ends, which lost 2 bases and 1 base, there was a span of 5 bases. The germline V gene has CDR1 MNHEY and CDR2 SMNVEV (reference sequence). The CDR3 bases are TGTGCCAGCAGTTTAGGGGGGAACACTGAAGCTTTCTTT. Amino acids: CASSLGGNTEAFF.

This clone has at least ten counts. The gene calls are TRBV2 and TRBJ2-7; D tentatively reads TRBD1 or TRBD2 (6 bases each). Germline V gene data show CDR1 as SNHLY and CDR2 as FYNNEI. V was cut by 11 bases and J by 10 bases, with 24 bases left in between. This CDR3 spans 13 amino acids. The CDR3 spells CAGPRESGGTQYF. In DNA, the CDR3 is TGTGCCGGTCCCCGAGAGAGTGGCGGGACACAGTACTTC.

The genes are TRBV9 and TRBJ2-1, with 7 bases fitting TRBD1. Germline lookup yields CDR1 SGDLS and CDR2 YYNGEE. V trimming: 4 bases; J trimming: 5 bases; junction bases outside the gene matches: 6. The CDR3 runs to 14 residues. This CDR3 is CASSPRTGDNEQFF. Written as DNA, the CDR3 is TGTGCCAGCAGCCCCCGGACAGGAGACAATGAGCAGTTCTTC.

This chain's CDR3 is CASSSTGGTNIQYF. CDR3 bases: TGTGCCAGCAGCTCCACAGGGGGCACAAACATTCAGTACTTC. V gene TRBV5-6 combines with J gene TRBJ2-4; 9 nucleotides line up with TRBD1. J lost 6 bases, V lost 3 bases, and 4 bases had no gene match. Germline loops: CDR1 SGHDT, CDR2 YYEEEE. The CDR3 totals 14 residues.

The CDR3 sequence: CASSEAAGYTF. The CDR3 region has the DNA TGTGCCAGTAGTGAGGCGGCGGGCTACACCTTC. V and J are TRBV19 and TRBJ1-2; D is unresolved. V dropped 5 bases and J dropped 8 bases, with 9 bases sitting between them. The germline V gene has CDR1 LNHDA and CDR2 SQIVND (reference sequence). The CDR3 runs to 11 residues.

The chain couples TRBV12-5 to TRBJ1-1, with D perhaps TRBD1 (5 bases). The CDR3 consists of 16 residues. CDR1 is LGHNT, CDR2 FRNRAP, per germline. Between the trimmed V and J ends, which lost 3 bases and 2 bases, there was a span of 16 bases. As DNA, the CDR3 is TGTGCTAGTGGTTTCGTGGCAGGGAAGGGCAACACTGAAGCTTTCTTT. Translated, it gives CASGFVAGKGNTEAFF.

The rearrangement links TRBV19 to TRBJ2-2; 9 nucleotides align to TRBD1. Trimming cost V 6 bases and J 5 bases; bases outside gene matches: 10. The length of the CDR3 is 16 residues. CDR1 and CDR2 from the germline V gene are LNHDA and SQIVND (reference sequence). For the CDR3, the DNA is TGTGCCAGTAGCCGGGACAGGGAAGGGAGAACCGGGGAGCTGTTTTTT. It codes for CASSRDREGRTGELFF.

The CDR3 nucleotides read TGTGCCAGCAGCTCCGACAGGCTCTATGGCTACACCTTC. This encodes CASSSDRLYGYTF. V is TRBV12-3 or TRBV12-4 and J is TRBJ1-2, with D tentatively TRBD1 (6 bases). The CDR3 spans 13 residues. Trimming cost V 6 bases and J 4 bases, with 12 bases left between them.

This rearrangement joins TRBV10-3 to TRBJ2-7, with TRBD2 identical over 7 bases. J was trimmed by 2 bases and V by 1 base; bases with no gene match: 5. The length of the CDR3 is 15 residues. Germline V gene lookup returns CDR1 ENHRY and CDR2 SYGVKD. CDR3 coding DNA: TGTGCCATCAGTGAGTTGAGCGGGGATCCCTACGAGCAGTACTTC. It is translated as CAISELSGDPYEQYF.

This sequence joins TRBV12-5 and TRBJ2-3, with D hard to call. Between the trimmed V and J ends, which lost 5 bases and 3 bases, there was a span of 6 bases. The CDR3 loop spans 12 amino acids. CDR1 is LGHNT, CDR2 FRNRAP, per germline. CDR3 nucleotide sequence: TGTGCTAGTGGTCTCACTACAGATACGCAGTATTTT. This encodes CASGLTTDTQYF.

V and J are TRBV28 and TRBJ2-1; 9 nucleotides line up with TRBD1. Germline V gene lookup returns CDR1 MDHEN and CDR2 SYDVKM. Germline trimming cut 3 bases from V and 7 bases from J; bases unmatched to any gene: 7. The CDR3 has 15 residues. In DNA, the CDR3 is TGTGCCAGCAGTTTTTTGGACAGGGGAGGGAATGAGCAGTTCTTC. It specifies CASSFLDRGGNEQFF.

CDR3 residues: CASSFHRTGQNEKLFF. CDR3 in DNA: TGTGCCAGCAGTTTCCACCGGACAGGGCAAAATGAAAAACTGTTTTTT. The chain recombines TRBV28 with TRBJ1-4; 8 bases are a match to TRBD1. Trimming at V came to 3 bases and at J to 5 bases, leaving 8 bases not matched to a gene. This CDR3 contains 16 residues. Germline lookup yields CDR1 MDHEN and CDR2 SYDVKM.

V and J are TRBV7-8 and TRBJ2-7, with D possibly matching TRBD1 (6 bases). Germline values: CDR1 SGHVS, CDR2 FQNEAQ. The CDR3 runs to 12 residues. Trimming removed 1 base from V and 12 bases from J, with 13 bases in between. CDR3 sequence: CASSLDDRILYF. The CDR3 DNA follows: TGTGCCAGCAGCTTAGACGACAGGATCTTGTACTTC.

The rearrangement uses TRBV2 and TRBJ1-6, with 9 bases identical to TRBD1. The length of the CDR3 is 14 residues. Germline trimming cut 6 bases from V and 10 bases from J; bases unmatched to any gene: 7. Germline values: CDR1 SNHLY, CDR2 FYNNEI. In DNA form, the CDR3 reads TGTGCCAGCAGAACACAGGGGGCGAACTCACCCCTCCACTTT. Its translation is CASRTQGANSPLHF.

A note on this clone: The sample carries other DNA sequences with the same CDR3. This chain connects TRBV10-3 to TRBJ1-5; no definite D call. The ends were cut back, 0 bases at V and 2 bases at J, with 5 bases in the middle. From germline, CDR1 is ENHRY and CDR2 SYGVKD. This CDR3 comprises 14 residues. The CDR3 nucleotides read TGTGCCATCAGTGAGTCGAGGGGCAATCAGCCCCAGCATTTT. This encodes CAISESRGNQPQHF.

V usage is TRBV5-8 and J usage is TRBJ1-3; D uncertain. The ends were cut back, 3 bases at V and 4 bases at J, with 14 bases in the middle. CDR1 is SGHTS and CDR2 is YDEGEE in the germline V gene. The CDR3 has 15 amino acids. In DNA, the CDR3 is TGTGCCAGCAGCTCCTGGGTCGAGATAGGAAACACCATATATTTT. It codes for CASSSWVEIGNTIYF.

The CDR3 region has the DNA TGTGCCAGCAGCTTACGAGGGGATAACTATGGCTACACCTTC. Amino acid sequence: CASSLRGDNYGYTF. The chain combines TRBV7-2 with TRBJ1-2; weak D call: TRBD1 (5 bases). Germline-derived CDR1 and CDR2 are SGHTA and FQGNSA. V dropped 2 bases and J dropped 1 base, with 8 bases sitting between them. The CDR3 loop spans 14 amino acids.

This sequence joins TRBV9 and TRBJ1-3; tentative D call: TRBD1 (5 bases). V lost 4 bases to trimming and J lost 4 bases, with 12 bases between them. This CDR3 has 14 amino acids. Germline V gives CDR1 SGDLS, CDR2 YYNGEE. In DNA, the CDR3 is TGTGCCAGCAGCTCCCAGGGAGAAGGAAACACCATATATTTT. As protein: CASSSQGEGNTIYF.

J is TRBJ1-5 and V is TRBV3-1 (or the pseudogene TRBV3-2), with unresolved D. Looked up from germline, CDR1 is LGHDT and CDR2 is YNNKEL (reference sequence). The length of the CDR3 is 14 residues. V dropped 3 bases and J dropped 5 bases, with 11 bases sitting between them. The CDR3 DNA is TGTGCCAGCAGCCAGGGCTGGGTGTATCAGCCCCAGCATTTT. Protein sequence: CASSQGWVYQPQHF.

The genes are TRBV28 and TRBJ2-5; no firm D call. CDR3 length: 11 amino acids. CDR1 and CDR2 from the germline V gene are MDHEN and SYDVKM. With 2 bases removed from V and 3 bases from J, the gap between germline ends came to 1 base. CDR3 nucleotide sequence: TGTGCCAGCAGTTTAAAAGAGACCCAGTACTTC. This codes for CASSLKETQYF.